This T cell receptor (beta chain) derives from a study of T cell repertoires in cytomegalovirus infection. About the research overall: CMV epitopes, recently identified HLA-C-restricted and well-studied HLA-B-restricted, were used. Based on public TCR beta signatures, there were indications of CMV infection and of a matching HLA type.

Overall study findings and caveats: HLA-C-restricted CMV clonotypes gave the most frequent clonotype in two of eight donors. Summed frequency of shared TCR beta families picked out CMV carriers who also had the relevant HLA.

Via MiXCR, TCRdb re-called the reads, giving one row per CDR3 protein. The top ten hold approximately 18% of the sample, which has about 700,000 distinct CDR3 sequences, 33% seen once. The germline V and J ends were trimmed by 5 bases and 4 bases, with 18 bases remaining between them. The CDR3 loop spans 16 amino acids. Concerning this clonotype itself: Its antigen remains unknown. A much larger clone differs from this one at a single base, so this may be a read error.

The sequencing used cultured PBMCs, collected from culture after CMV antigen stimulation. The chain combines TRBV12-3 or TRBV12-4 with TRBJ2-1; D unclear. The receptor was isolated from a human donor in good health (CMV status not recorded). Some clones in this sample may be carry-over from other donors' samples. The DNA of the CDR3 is TGTGCCAGCAGTCGTTTGGGTGGCCATACTTACAATGAGCAGTTCTTC. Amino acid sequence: CASSRLGGHTYNEQFF.